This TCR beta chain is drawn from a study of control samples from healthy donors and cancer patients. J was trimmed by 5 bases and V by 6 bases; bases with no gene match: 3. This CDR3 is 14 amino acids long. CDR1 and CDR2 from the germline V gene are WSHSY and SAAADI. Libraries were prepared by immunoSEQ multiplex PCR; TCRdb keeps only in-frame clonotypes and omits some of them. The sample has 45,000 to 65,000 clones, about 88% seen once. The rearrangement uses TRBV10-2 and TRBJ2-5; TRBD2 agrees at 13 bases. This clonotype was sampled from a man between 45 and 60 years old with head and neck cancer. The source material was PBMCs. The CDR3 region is CASRGLAGQETQYF. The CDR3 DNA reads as TGCGCCAGCAGGGGACTAGCGGGGCAGGAGACCCAGTACTTC.